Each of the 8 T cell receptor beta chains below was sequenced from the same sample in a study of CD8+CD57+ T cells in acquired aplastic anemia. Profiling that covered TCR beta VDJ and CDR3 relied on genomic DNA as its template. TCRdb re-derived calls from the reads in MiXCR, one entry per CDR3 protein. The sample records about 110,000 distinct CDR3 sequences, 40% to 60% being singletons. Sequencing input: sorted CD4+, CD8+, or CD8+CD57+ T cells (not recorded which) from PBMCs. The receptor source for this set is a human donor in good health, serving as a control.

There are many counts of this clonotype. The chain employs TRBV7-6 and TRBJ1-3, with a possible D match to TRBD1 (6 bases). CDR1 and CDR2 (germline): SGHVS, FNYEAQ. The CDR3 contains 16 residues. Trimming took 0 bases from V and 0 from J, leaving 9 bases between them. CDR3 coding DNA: TGTGCCAGCAGCTTAGCCGGGGGGCACTCTGGAAACACCATATATTTT. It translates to CASSLAGGHSGNTIYF.

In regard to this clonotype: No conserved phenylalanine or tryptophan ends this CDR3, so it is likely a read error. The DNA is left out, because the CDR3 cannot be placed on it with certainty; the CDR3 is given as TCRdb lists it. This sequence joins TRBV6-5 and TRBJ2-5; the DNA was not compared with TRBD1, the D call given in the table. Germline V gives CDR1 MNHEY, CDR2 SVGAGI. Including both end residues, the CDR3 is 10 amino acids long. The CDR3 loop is CASSYGGPGQ.

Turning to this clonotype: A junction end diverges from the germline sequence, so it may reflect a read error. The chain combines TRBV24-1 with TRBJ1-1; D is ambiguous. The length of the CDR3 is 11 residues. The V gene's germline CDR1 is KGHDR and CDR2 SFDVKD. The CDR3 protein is CATSDRREAFF. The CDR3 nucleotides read TGTGCCACAAGTGACCGACGTGAAGCTTTCTTT.

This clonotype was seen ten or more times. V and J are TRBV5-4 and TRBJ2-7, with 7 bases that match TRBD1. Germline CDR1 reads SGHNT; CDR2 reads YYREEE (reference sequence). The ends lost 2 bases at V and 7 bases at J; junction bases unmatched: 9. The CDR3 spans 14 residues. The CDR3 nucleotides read TGTGCCAGCAGCTTACAGGGGTCGACGGGGGAGCAGTACTTC. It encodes CASSLQGSTGEQYF.

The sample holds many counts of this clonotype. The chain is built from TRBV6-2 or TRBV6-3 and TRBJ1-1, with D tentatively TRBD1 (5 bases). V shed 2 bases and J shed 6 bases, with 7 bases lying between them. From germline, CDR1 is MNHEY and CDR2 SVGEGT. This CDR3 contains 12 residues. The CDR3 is CASSYAGSEAFF. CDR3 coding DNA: TGTGCCAGCAGTTACGCAGGGTCTGAAGCTTTCTTT.

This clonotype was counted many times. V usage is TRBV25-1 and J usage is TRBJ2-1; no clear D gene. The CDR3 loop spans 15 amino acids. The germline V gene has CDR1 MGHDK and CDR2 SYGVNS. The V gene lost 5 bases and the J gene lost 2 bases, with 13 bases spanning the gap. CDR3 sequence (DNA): TGTGCCAGCAGTCCCGGCGACGGCCCCTACAATGAGCAGTTCTTC. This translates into CASSPGDGPYNEQFF.

CDR3 bases: TGTGCCAGCAGCCAAGGTCCGGGGGCCAGAGATACGCAGTATTTT. Its protein product is CASSQGPGARDTQYF. The chain recombines TRBV3-1 with TRBJ2-3; D may be TRBD1 or TRBD2 (6 bases each). In germline, CDR1 is LGHDT, CDR2 YNNKEL (reference sequence). Trimming stripped 1 base from V and 5 bases from J, with 13 bases between. The CDR3 has 15 amino acids.

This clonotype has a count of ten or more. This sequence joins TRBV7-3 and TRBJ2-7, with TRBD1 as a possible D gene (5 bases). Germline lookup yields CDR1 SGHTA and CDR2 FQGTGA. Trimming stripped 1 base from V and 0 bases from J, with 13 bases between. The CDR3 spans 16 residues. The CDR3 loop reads CASSLSEGALSYEQYF. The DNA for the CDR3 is TGTGCCAGCAGCTTAAGTGAAGGGGCCCTCTCCTACGAGCAGTACTTC.